This T cell receptor beta chain was sequenced in a study of blood T cell repertoires in COVID-19. Germline values: CDR1 LNHDA, CDR2 SQIVND (reference sequence). CDR3 size: 15 residues. Trimming removed 6 bases from V and 4 bases from J; junction bases left unmatched: 9. This table comes from immunoSEQ multiplex PCR, and its TCRdb copy is limited to in-frame clones, with some not included. The sample includes about 440,000 clones, 70% to 90% of them seen just once. This clone came up a few times. The chain has TRBV19 and TRBJ2-5, with 9 bases matching TRBD1. The sequenced material came from PBMCs or T cells enriched from blood (not recorded which). The sequence came from a woman aged 18-29 years with acute COVID-19. CDR3 protein: CASSPTGGGRETQYF. In DNA form, the CDR3 reads TGTGCCAGTAGCCCCACAGGGGGCGGGAGAGAGACCCAGTACTTC.